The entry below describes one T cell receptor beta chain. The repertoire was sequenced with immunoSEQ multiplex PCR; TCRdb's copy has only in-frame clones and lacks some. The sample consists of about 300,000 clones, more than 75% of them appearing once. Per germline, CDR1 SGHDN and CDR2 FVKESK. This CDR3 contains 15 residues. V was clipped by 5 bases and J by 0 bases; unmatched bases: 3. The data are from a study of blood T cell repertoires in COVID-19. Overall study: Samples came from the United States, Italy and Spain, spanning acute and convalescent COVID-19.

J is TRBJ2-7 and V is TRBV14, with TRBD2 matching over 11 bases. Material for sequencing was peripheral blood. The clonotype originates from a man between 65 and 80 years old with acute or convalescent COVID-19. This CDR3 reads CASSSSGGTSYEQYF. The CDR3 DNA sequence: TGTGCCAGCAGCTCTAGCGGGGGGACCTCCTACGAGCAGTACTTC.